The rows below give T cell receptor beta chains drawn from one sample of a study of cytomegalovirus exposure and HLA in healthy donors. Using immunoSEQ multiplex PCR, the repertoire was profiled, and TCRdb retains in-frame clones only, with some absent. The table lists under 200,000 clones, 9.5% to 15% of them singletons. The sequenced material came from PBMCs. These receptors all stem from a man aged 50 to 59 in good health and CMV-seropositive. Both conserved end residues are part of each CDR3. Fields, in order: D gene, CDR3 length, clone size, J gene, V gene, CDR3 protein, CDR3 DNA. The D gene is left open where the match is weak. Not every row has a clone size; where given, it reads once, few, many or a size class.

D gene: TRBD2
CDR3 length: 18
clone size: -
J gene: TRBJ2-1
V gene: TRBV9
CDR3 protein: CASSVGIGGGPVLDEQFF
CDR3 DNA: TGTGCCAGCAGCGTAGGGATAGGCGGGGGGCCCGTTCTGGATGAGCAGTTCTTC

D gene: TRBD1
CDR3 length: 14
clone size: few
J gene: TRBJ1-1
V gene: TRBV6-5
CDR3 protein: CASRGQVRNTEAFF
CDR3 DNA: TGTGCCAGCAGAGGACAGGTCAGGAACACTGAAGCTTTCTTT

D gene: -
CDR3 length: 15
clone size: -
J gene: TRBJ2-5
V gene: TRBV5-6
CDR3 protein: CASSWRTVVQETQYF
CDR3 DNA: TGTGCCAGCAGCTGGAGGACAGTTGTCCAAGAGACCCAGTACTTC

D gene: TRBD1
CDR3 length: 16
clone size: few
J gene: TRBJ1-4
V gene: TRBV4-2
CDR3 protein: CASSPLWTGGVEKLFF
CDR3 DNA: TGTGCCAGCAGTCCCCTTTGGACAGGGGGAGTTGAAAAACTGTTTTTT

D gene: TRBD1
CDR3 length: 15
clone size: -
J gene: TRBJ1-1
V gene: TRBV5-4
CDR3 protein: CASSLDRTGNTEAFF
CDR3 DNA: TGTGCCAGCAGCTTGGACAGGACAGGGAACACTGAAGCTTTCTTT

D gene: -
CDR3 length: 14
clone size: few
J gene: TRBJ1-2
V gene: TRBV10-2
CDR3 protein: CASSIRETNYGYTF
CDR3 DNA: TGCGCCAGCAGTATCAGGGAAACGAACTATGGCTACACCTTC

D gene: -
CDR3 length: 14
clone size: few
J gene: TRBJ2-7
V gene: TRBV14
CDR3 protein: CASSYAQVPYEQYF
CDR3 DNA: TGTGCCAGCAGCTATGCACAGGTCCCCTACGAGCAGTACTTC

D gene: -
CDR3 length: 15
clone size: few
J gene: TRBJ1-1
V gene: TRBV4-2
CDR3 protein: CASSQAGEMNTEAFF
CDR3 DNA: TGTGCCAGCAGCCAGGCGGGCGAAATGAACACTGAAGCTTTCTTT

D gene: TRBD2
CDR3 length: 14
clone size: -
J gene: TRBJ2-1
V gene: TRBV7-2
CDR3 protein: CASSPEGLAGEQFF
CDR3 DNA: TGTGCCAGCAGCCCGGAGGGACTAGCTGGCGAGCAGTTCTTC

D gene: TRBD2
CDR3 length: 15
clone size: few
J gene: TRBJ2-1
V gene: TRBV6-5
CDR3 protein: CASRNSGGSYNEQFF
CDR3 DNA: TGTGCCAGCAGGAATAGCGGGGGCTCCTACAATGAGCAGTTCTTC

D gene: -
CDR3 length: 13
clone size: -
J gene: TRBJ2-3
V gene: TRBV27
CDR3 protein: CASSLDYTDTQYF
CDR3 DNA: TGTGCCAGCAGTTTAGACTACACAGATACGCAGTATTTT

D gene: -
CDR3 length: 14
clone size: -
J gene: TRBJ1-5
V gene: TRBV6-5
CDR3 protein: CASSYLGSNQPQHF
CDR3 DNA: TGTGCCAGCAGTTACCTCGGGAGCAATCAGCCCCAGCATTTT

D gene: -
CDR3 length: 15
clone size: few
J gene: TRBJ1-4
V gene: TRBV7-2
CDR3 protein: CASSLEQGLSEKLFF
CDR3 DNA: TGTGCCAGCAGCTTAGAACAGGGTTTGAGTGAAAAACTGTTTTTT

D gene: TRBD1
CDR3 length: 18
clone size: few
J gene: TRBJ1-4
V gene: TRBV7-9
CDR3 protein: CASSLYEGQGAARGKLFF
CDR3 DNA: TGTGCCAGCAGCTTATATGAGGGACAGGGGGCCGCCAGGGGAAAACTGTTTTTT

D gene: TRBD1
CDR3 length: 16
clone size: few
J gene: TRBJ1-1
V gene: TRBV27
CDR3 protein: CASSSHPGQGTTEAFF
CDR3 DNA: TGTGCCAGCAGTTCACACCCGGGACAGGGGACCACTGAAGCTTTCTTT

D gene: -
CDR3 length: 13
clone size: few
J gene: TRBJ1-2
V gene: TRBV5-8
CDR3 protein: CASGGGHNYGYTF
CDR3 DNA: TGTGCCAGCGGGGGAGGGCATAACTATGGCTACACCTTC

D gene: -
CDR3 length: 15
clone size: -
J gene: TRBJ2-3
V gene: TRBV4-3
CDR3 protein: CASSQDGGGVDTQYF
CDR3 DNA: TGCGCCAGCAGCCAAGATGGAGGGGGCGTGGATACGCAGTATTTT

D gene: -
CDR3 length: 14
clone size: few
J gene: TRBJ1-2
V gene: TRBV28
CDR3 protein: CASSGGGGYYGYTF
CDR3 DNA: TGTGCCAGCTCGGGGGGGGGCGGTTACTATGGCTACACCTTC

D gene: -
CDR3 length: 15
clone size: -
J gene: TRBJ1-4
V gene: TRBV6-4
CDR3 protein: CASSDPQVPNEKLFF
CDR3 DNA: TGTGCCAGCAGTGACCCACAGGTACCTAATGAAAAACTGTTTTTT

D gene: -
CDR3 length: 15
clone size: -
J gene: TRBJ1-1
V gene: TRBV7-2
CDR3 protein: CASSLKNSGATEAFF
CDR3 DNA: TGTGCCAGCAGCTTAAAGAATTCAGGGGCCACTGAAGCTTTCTTT

D gene: TRBD2
CDR3 length: 13
clone size: -
J gene: TRBJ2-2
V gene: TRBV5-4
CDR3 protein: CASTAGRTGELFF
CDR3 DNA: TGTGCCAGCACAGCGGGGCGGACCGGGGAGCTGTTTTTT

D gene: TRBD2
CDR3 length: 15
clone size: once
J gene: TRBJ2-3
V gene: TRBV5-1
CDR3 protein: CASSSLAGNTDTQYF
CDR3 DNA: TGCGCCAGCAGCTCACTAGCGGGAAACACAGATACGCAGTATTTT

D gene: TRBD1
CDR3 length: 15
clone size: few
J gene: TRBJ1-5
V gene: TRBV7-2
CDR3 protein: CASSFRTGGNQPQHF
CDR3 DNA: TGTGCCAGCAGCTTCCGGACAGGGGGCAATCAGCCCCAGCATTTT

D gene: TRBD1
CDR3 length: 15
clone size: few
J gene: TRBJ1-2
V gene: TRBV5-6
CDR3 protein: CASSPNTGGNYGYTF
CDR3 DNA: TGTGCCAGCAGCCCGAACACAGGGGGGAACTATGGCTACACCTTC

D gene: -
CDR3 length: 14
clone size: -
J gene: TRBJ1-1
V gene: TRBV15
CDR3 protein: CATSLQAGRTEAFF
CDR3 DNA: TGTGCCACCAGCCTACAGGCCGGACGGACTGAAGCTTTCTTT

D gene: TRBD1
CDR3 length: 16
clone size: few
J gene: TRBJ1-6
V gene: TRBV30
CDR3 protein: CACPKGHRGLNSPLHF
CDR3 DNA: TGTGCCTGCCCTAAGGGCCACAGGGGGCTTAATTCACCCCTCCACTTT

D gene: -
CDR3 length: 15
clone size: -
J gene: TRBJ1-5
V gene: TRBV5-5
CDR3 protein: CASSRTGQSHQPQHF
CDR3 DNA: TGTGCCAGCAGCCGAACCGGACAGTCCCATCAGCCCCAGCATTTT

D gene: -
CDR3 length: 18
clone size: -
J gene: TRBJ2-1
V gene: TRBV2
CDR3 protein: CASSPTNSRGTYYNEQFF
CDR3 DNA: TGTGCCAGCAGCCCCACAAACTCCAGGGGAACCTACTACAATGAGCAGTTCTTC

D gene: -
CDR3 length: 15
clone size: -
J gene: TRBJ1-1
V gene: TRBV5-6
CDR3 protein: CASSLVIFGGGEAFF
CDR3 DNA: TGTGCCAGCAGCTTGGTAATCTTCGGAGGAGGTGAAGCTTTCTTT

D gene: TRBD1
CDR3 length: 15
clone size: few
J gene: TRBJ1-2
V gene: TRBV27
CDR3 protein: CASSFLDRGHYGYTF
CDR3 DNA: TGTGCCAGCAGTTTTCTGGACAGGGGGCACTATGGCTACACCTTC

D gene: -
CDR3 length: 14
clone size: -
J gene: TRBJ1-1
V gene: TRBV11-3
CDR3 protein: CASSLVAVNTEAFF
CDR3 DNA: TGTGCCAGCAGCTTAGTAGCGGTGAACACTGAAGCTTTCTTT

D gene: -
CDR3 length: 14
clone size: -
J gene: TRBJ1-5
V gene: TRBV18
CDR3 protein: CASSPGQLNQPQHF
CDR3 DNA: TGTGCCAGCTCACCGGGGCAGCTCAATCAGCCCCAGCATTTT

D gene: -
CDR3 length: 11
clone size: -
J gene: TRBJ1-2
V gene: TRBV14
CDR3 protein: CASSPGYGYTF
CDR3 DNA: TGTGCCAGCAGCCCAGGCTATGGCTACACCTTC

D gene: TRBD2
CDR3 length: 16
clone size: -
J gene: TRBJ2-2
V gene: TRBV28
CDR3 protein: CASRPGTSGVTGELFF
CDR3 DNA: TGTGCCAGCAGGCCCGGGACTAGCGGTGTTACCGGGGAGCTGTTTTTT

D gene: TRBD1
CDR3 length: 13
clone size: few
J gene: TRBJ2-7
V gene: TRBV5-6
CDR3 protein: CASSTGQGDEQYF
CDR3 DNA: TGTGCCAGCAGCACTGGACAGGGTGACGAGCAGTACTTC

D gene: -
CDR3 length: 13
clone size: few
J gene: TRBJ1-2
V gene: TRBV11-3
CDR3 protein: CASSLGGGNGYTF
CDR3 DNA: TGTGCCAGCAGCTTAGGAGGGGGAAATGGCTACACCTTC

D gene: -
CDR3 length: 16
clone size: -
J gene: TRBJ1-2
V gene: TRBV4-3
CDR3 protein: CASSQEVRQGNYGYTF
CDR3 DNA: TGCGCCAGCAGCCAAGAGGTCAGGCAGGGAAACTATGGCTACACCTTC

D gene: -
CDR3 length: 15
clone size: -
J gene: TRBJ2-3
V gene: TRBV5-5
CDR3 protein: CASSPDGAITDTQYF
CDR3 DNA: TGTGCCAGCAGCCCCGATGGGGCAATCACAGATACGCAGTATTTT

D gene: -
CDR3 length: 17
clone size: few
J gene: TRBJ2-2
V gene: TRBV9
CDR3 protein: CASSAGGWGVNTGELFF
CDR3 DNA: TGTGCCAGCAGCGCCGGGGGTTGGGGGGTGAACACCGGGGAGCTGTTTTTT

D gene: -
CDR3 length: 15
clone size: -
J gene: TRBJ1-1
V gene: TRBV30
CDR3 protein: CAWSIPGHQNTEAFF
CDR3 DNA: TGTGCCTGGAGTATCCCGGGACACCAGAACACTGAAGCTTTCTTT

D gene: -
CDR3 length: 14
clone size: few
J gene: TRBJ2-7
V gene: TRBV27
CDR3 protein: CASSLSRQVNEQYF
CDR3 DNA: TGTGCCAGCAGTTTAAGCCGACAGGTGAACGAGCAGTACTTC

D gene: -
CDR3 length: 15
clone size: -
J gene: TRBJ1-5
V gene: TRBV7-9
CDR3 protein: CASSLGVNSNQPQHF
CDR3 DNA: TGTGCCAGCAGCTTAGGGGTAAATAGCAATCAACCCCAGCATTTT

D gene: -
CDR3 length: 15
clone size: -
J gene: TRBJ2-2
V gene: TRBV27
CDR3 protein: CASSTTLDSTGELFF
CDR3 DNA: TGTGCCAGCAGTACCACCCTGGACAGCACCGGGGAGCTGTTTTTT

D gene: -
CDR3 length: 14
clone size: -
J gene: TRBJ1-5
V gene: TRBV5-6
CDR3 protein: CASSLVSGNQPQHF
CDR3 DNA: TGTGCCAGCAGCTTGGTGTCAGGAAATCAGCCCCAGCATTTT

D gene: TRBD1
CDR3 length: 15
clone size: few
J gene: TRBJ1-3
V gene: TRBV5-1
CDR3 protein: CASSLETGNGNTIYF
CDR3 DNA: TGCGCCAGCAGCTTGGAGACAGGGAATGGAAACACCATATATTTT

D gene: -
CDR3 length: 14
clone size: -
J gene: TRBJ1-2
V gene: TRBV28
CDR3 protein: CATSTGSFNYGYTF
CDR3 DNA: TGTGCCACCAGTACCGGGTCCTTTAACTATGGCTACACCTTC

D gene: -
CDR3 length: 15
clone size: -
J gene: TRBJ1-4
V gene: TRBV7-2
CDR3 protein: CASTLWGGTNEKLFF
CDR3 DNA: TGTGCCAGCACCCTCTGGGGGGGAACTAATGAAAAACTGTTTTTT

D gene: -
CDR3 length: 14
clone size: -
J gene: TRBJ1-2
V gene: TRBV9
CDR3 protein: CASSPRGQHYGYTF
CDR3 DNA: TGTGCCAGCAGCCCCCGAGGACAACACTATGGCTACACCTTC

D gene: -
CDR3 length: 15
clone size: -
J gene: TRBJ1-1
V gene: TRBV19
CDR3 protein: CASSIDRGVGTEAFF
CDR3 DNA: TGTGCCAGTAGTATAGATCGGGGGGTAGGGACTGAAGCTTTCTTT

D gene: -
CDR3 length: 16
clone size: once
J gene: TRBJ1-5
V gene: TRBV13
CDR3 protein: CASSLRGMGGNQPQHF
CDR3 DNA: TGTGCCAGCAGCTTACGGGGGATGGGAGGTAATCAGCCCCAGCATTTT

D gene: TRBD1
CDR3 length: 15
clone size: few
J gene: TRBJ1-2
V gene: TRBV28
CDR3 protein: CASSLQNRGRGGYTF
CDR3 DNA: TGTGCCAGCAGTTTACAAAACAGGGGGCGGGGTGGCTACACCTTC

D gene: -
CDR3 length: 14
clone size: -
J gene: TRBJ1-4
V gene: TRBV11-2
CDR3 protein: CASSFPGLREKLFF
CDR3 DNA: TGTGCCAGCAGCTTCCCCGGGTTACGGGAAAAACTGTTTTTT

D gene: -
CDR3 length: 14
clone size: -
J gene: TRBJ1-1
V gene: TRBV12-1
CDR3 protein: CASSSWTGDVRAFF
CDR3 DNA: TGTGCCAGCAGCTCCTGGACAGGGGATGTGAGGGCTTTCTTT

D gene: TRBD2
CDR3 length: 14
clone size: -
J gene: TRBJ2-1
V gene: TRBV28
CDR3 protein: CAGRGGSSYNEQFF
CDR3 DNA: TGTGCAGGTCGGGGGGGTAGCTCCTACAATGAGCAGTTCTTC

D gene: -
CDR3 length: 15
clone size: -
J gene: TRBJ2-7
V gene: TRBV4-1
CDR3 protein: CASSPLFPPTYEQYF
CDR3 DNA: TGCGCCAGCAGCCCGCTATTCCCGCCGACCTACGAGCAGTACTTC

D gene: TRBD1
CDR3 length: 14
clone size: -
J gene: TRBJ1-5
V gene: TRBV6-1
CDR3 protein: CASITGGGNQPQHF
CDR3 DNA: TGTGCCAGCATCACAGGGGGGGGCAATCAGCCCCAGCATTTT

D gene: TRBD1
CDR3 length: 14
clone size: -
J gene: TRBJ2-1
V gene: TRBV7-2
CDR3 protein: CASSQDRGPNEQFF
CDR3 DNA: TGTGCCAGCAGCCAGGACAGGGGTCCCAATGAGCAGTTCTTC

D gene: TRBD1
CDR3 length: 16
clone size: -
J gene: TRBJ1-2
V gene: TRBV7-9
CDR3 protein: CASSSQQGALNYGYTF
CDR3 DNA: TGTGCCAGCAGCTCACAACAGGGGGCTTTGAACTATGGCTACACCTTC

D gene: -
CDR3 length: 13
clone size: few
J gene: TRBJ2-2
V gene: TRBV6-1
CDR3 protein: CASRGSGTGELFF
CDR3 DNA: TGTGCCAGCAGGGGGAGCGGTACCGGGGAGCTGTTTTTT

D gene: TRBD1
CDR3 length: 14
clone size: few
J gene: TRBJ2-5
V gene: TRBV5-5
CDR3 protein: CASSPTGMKETQYF
CDR3 DNA: TGTGCCAGCAGCCCGACAGGGATGAAAGAGACCCAGTACTTC